These 25 T cell receptor beta chains were sequenced from one sample in a study of blood T cell repertoires in COVID-19. Assay used: immunoSEQ multiplex PCR; TCRdb lists only in-frame clones, some missing. The table has roughly 22,000 clones, about 90% seen once. The source material was peripheral blood. The receptors were gathered from a man between 70 and 80 years old with active COVID-19.

This rearrangement joins TRBV5-4 to TRBJ2-7; 8 bases align to TRBD1. Germline V gene sequence: CDR1 SGHNT, CDR2 YYREEE (reference sequence). J was trimmed by 2 bases and V by 0 bases; bases with no gene match: 1. CDR3 size: 14 residues. CDR3 in DNA: TGTGCCAGCAGCTTGGACAGGGGGACCTACGAGCAGTACTTC. This translates into CASSLDRGTYEQYF.

V usage is TRBV9 and J usage is TRBJ2-7; tentative D call: TRBD1 (6 bases). Germline V lookup: CDR1 SGDLS, CDR2 YYNGEE. V lost 0 bases, J lost 0 bases, and 13 bases lay in between. The CDR3 length is 16 residues. The CDR3 DNA reads as TGTGCCAGCAGCGTAGCTGCAGGACAGCCCTCCTACGAGCAGTACTTC. Its protein product is CASSVAAGQPSYEQYF.

V gene TRBV28 combines with J gene TRBJ2-3; tentative D call: TRBD2 (6 bases). The CDR3 consists of 16 residues. Germline assignment: CDR1 MDHEN and CDR2 SYDVKM. The germline V and J ends were trimmed by 7 bases and 2 bases, with 19 bases remaining between them. CDR3 sequence: CASTGGDLGSTDTQYF. The DNA for the CDR3 is TGTGCCAGCACCGGCGGGGACTTAGGTTCCACAGATACGCAGTATTTT. Looking up the rest from reference TRBV28 and TRBJ2-3 gives the full variable domain: DVKVTQSSRYLVKRTGEKVFLECVQDMDHENMFWYRQDPGLGLRLIYFSYDVKMKEKGDIPEGYSVSREKKERFSLILESASTNQTSMYLCASTGGDLGSTDTQYFGPGTRLTVL.

The chain joins TRBV28 to TRBJ1-4, with a tentative D call TRBD1 (5 bases). The CDR3 length is 14 residues. Germline-derived CDR1 and CDR2 are MDHEN and SYDVKM. Trimming left V 5 bases short and J 8 bases short, with 15 bases between. CDR3 nucleotides: TGTGCCAGCAGTCCCCTGGGGCTCGGGGAAAAACTGTTTTTT. This codes for CASSPLGLGEKLFF. Together with reference TRBV28 and TRBJ1-4, the CDR3 gives the full variable domain: DVKVTQSSRYLVKRTGEKVFLECVQDMDHENMFWYRQDPGLGLRLIYFSYDVKMKEKGDIPEGYSVSREKKERFSLILESASTNQTSMYLCASSPLGLGEKLFFGSGTQLSVL.

The V and J genes are TRBV7-3 and TRBJ2-1; TRBD1 agrees at 10 bases. V lost 4 bases to trimming and J lost 5 bases; unmatched junction nucleotides: 5. Looked up from germline, CDR1 is SGHTA and CDR2 is FQGTGA. This CDR3 contains 15 residues. The CDR3 nucleotides are TGTGCCAGCAGCTCCCGGGACAGGGGCAACAATGAGCAGTTCTTC. Protein: CASSSRDRGNNEQFF. Full variable domain (remainder filled in from reference TRBV7-3 and TRBJ2-1): GAGVSQTPSNKVTEKGKYVELRCDPISGHTALYWYRQSLGQGPEFLIYFQGTGAADDSGLPNDRFFAVRPEGSVSTLKIQRTERGDSAVYLCASSSRDRGNNEQFFGPGTRLTVL.

This chain uses TRBV12-3 or TRBV12-4 with TRBJ1-2; unclear D gene. Trimming pared 2 bases from V and 5 bases from J, leaving 9 bases between. There are 13 residues in the CDR3. CDR3 in amino acids: CASSLPPNYGYTF. DNA for the CDR3: TGTGCCAGCAGTTTACCCCCAAATTATGGCTACACCTTC.

CDR3 sequence (DNA): TGTGCCAGCTCACCACCCACAGGGGGAGGCCAAGAGACCCAGTACTTC. Residues: CASSPPTGGGQETQYF. The J gene is TRBJ2-5, the V gene TRBV18; 8 bases fit TRBD1. Germline values: CDR1 KGHSH, CDR2 LQKENI. Trimming removed 0 bases from V and 1 base from J; junction bases left unmatched: 4. CDR3 length equals 16 residues. Full variable domain (remainder filled in from reference TRBV18 and TRBJ2-5): NAGVMQNPRHLVRRRGQEARLRCSPMKGHSHVYWYRQLPEEGLKFMVYLQKENIIDESGMPKERFSAEFPKEGPSILRIQQVVRGDSAAYFCASSPPTGGGQETQYFGPGTRLLVL.

The chain recombines TRBV11-2 with TRBJ2-5; perhaps TRBD2 as D (5 bases). Per germline, CDR1 SGHAT and CDR2 FQNNGV. The CDR3 length is 14 residues. V shed 4 bases and J shed 5 bases, with 14 bases lying between them. The CDR3 spells CASSSIGGIETQYF. CDR3 DNA: TGTGCCAGCAGCTCAATCGGAGGTATCGAGACCCAGTACTTC. Complete variable domain (other parts from reference TRBV11-2 and TRBJ2-5): EAGVAQSPRYKIIEKRQSVAFWCNPISGHATLYWYQQILGQGPKLLIQFQNNGVVDDSQLPKDRFSAERLKGVDSTLKIQPAKLEDSAVYLCASSSIGGIETQYFGPGTRLLVL.

The rearrangement uses TRBV15 and TRBJ2-3; D not certain. CDR1 and CDR2 (germline): LNHNV, YYDKDF (reference sequence). This CDR3 region has 13 residues. The germline V and J ends were trimmed by 5 bases and 5 bases, with 11 bases remaining between them. CDR3 protein: CATSLVTLDTQYF. As DNA, the CDR3 is TGTGCCACCAGCCTAGTCACGTTAGATACGCAGTATTTT.

CDR3 loop: CSVEYRGSGNTIYF. Written as DNA, the CDR3 is TGCAGCGTTGAATACAGGGGATCTGGAAACACCATATATTTT. The chain has TRBV29-1 and TRBJ1-3; 7 bases map to TRBD1. Germline V lookup: CDR1 SQVTM, CDR2 ANQGSEA. This CDR3 is 14 amino acids long. The V segment lost 2 bases and the J segment 1 base; nucleotides outside the gene matches: 2.

V usage is TRBV20-1 and J usage is TRBJ2-5; TRBD1 matches 8 bases. The CDR3 runs 15 residues. The germline V gene has CDR1 DFQATT and CDR2 SNEGSKA (reference sequence). V gave up 3 bases and J gave up 4 bases; unmatched junction bases: 10. The CDR3 sequence is CSASVGRTGRETQYF. CDR3 nucleotides: TGCAGTGCTAGTGTAGGTCGGACAGGGAGAGAGACCCAGTACTTC.

The V and J genes are TRBV6-7 and TRBJ2-4; D might be TRBD1 (6 bases). TRBV6-7 is known as an ORF, though its function is uncertain. The CDR3 covers 15 residues. Between the trimmed V and J ends, which lost 7 bases and 0 bases, there was a span of 13 bases. CDR3 residues: CASTLGATAKNIQYF. The DNA of the CDR3 is TGTGCCAGCACTCTGGGGGCTACAGCCAAAAACATTCAGTACTTC.

The chain joins TRBV7-8 to TRBJ1-4; possibly TRBD1 for D (6 bases). The CDR3 loop spans 14 amino acids. The germline gives CDR1 SGHVS, CDR2 FQNEAQ. Trimming left V 5 bases short and J 5 bases short, with 12 bases between. The DNA of the CDR3 is TGTGCCAGCAGCCAAAAAGACAGGAATGAAAAACTGTTTTTT. Translation: CASSQKDRNEKLFF.

The chain uses TRBV7-9 and TRBJ2-2; the D gene is possibly TRBD2 (6 bases). Trimming removed 2 bases from V and 4 bases from J, with 17 bases in between. Germline V CDR1 and CDR2: SEHNR, FQNEAQ (reference sequence). CDR3 length: 17 residues. The CDR3 DNA sequence: TGTGCCAGCAGCTTACCCCGGGGAGCGGGCTTCACCGGGGAGCTGTTTTTT. Translated: CASSLPRGAGFTGELFF. The full variable domain, its missing parts supplied by reference TRBV7-9 and TRBJ2-2, is DTGVSQNPRHKITKRGQNVTFRCDPISEHNRLYWYRQTLGQGPEFLTYFQNEAQLEKSRLLSDRFSAERPKGSFSTLEIQRTEQGDSAMYLCASSLPRGAGFTGELFFGEGSRLTVL.

The chain uses TRBV5-4 and TRBJ1-5; D remains ambiguous. The CDR3 is 15 residues long. Germline lookup yields CDR1 SGHNT and CDR2 YYREEE (reference sequence). Trimming stripped 1 base from V and 4 bases from J, with 12 bases between. The CDR3 spells CASSLWSAGNQPQHF. The DNA for the CDR3 is TGTGCCAGCAGCTTGTGGTCGGCGGGGAATCAGCCCCAGCATTTT.

V and J are TRBV9 and TRBJ1-5; 9 bases agree with TRBD1. The V segment lost 3 bases and the J segment 8 bases; nucleotides outside the gene matches: 9. CDR1 is SGDLS, CDR2 YYNGEE, per germline. The CDR3 sequence is 15 residues long. The CDR3 sequence is CASSAADRGFEPQHF. The CDR3 DNA reads TGTGCCAGCAGCGCGGCTGACAGGGGGTTTGAGCCCCAGCATTTT. The variable domain in full, completed from reference TRBV9 and TRBJ1-5, reads DSGVTQTPKHLITATGQRVTLRCSPRSGDLSVYWYQQSLDQGLQFLIQYYNGEERAKGNILERFSAQQFPDLHSELNLSSLELGDSALYFCASSAADRGFEPQHFGDGTRLSIL.

This clone occurred once. This chain joins TRBV16 and TRBJ2-7; 10 bases map to TRBD1. With 0 bases clipped from V and 4 bases from J, the junction kept 0 bases outside the gene matches. CDR1 KGHSY and CDR2 FQNENV come from the germline V gene. CDR3 length: 14 amino acids. The CDR3: CASSQSGQGYEQYF. The CDR3, as DNA: TGTGCCAGCAGCCAATCGGGACAGGGGTACGAGCAGTACTTC.

This chain links TRBV5-4 with TRBJ2-3; a possible D gene is TRBD2 (6 bases). The CDR3 loop spans 14 amino acids. Looked up from germline, CDR1 is SGHNT and CDR2 is YYREEE (reference sequence). The V and J ends lost 0 bases and 9 bases respectively, with 14 bases between them. CDR3 DNA sequence: TGTGCCAGCAGCTTGGGCGCCGGGAGTAGGACGCAGTATTTT. As protein: CASSLGAGSRTQYF.

This rearrangement joins TRBV9 to TRBJ2-5; 7 bases match TRBD2. The ends lost 0 bases at V and 4 bases at J; junction bases unmatched: 12. CDR3 size: 17 residues. Germline CDR1 and CDR2: SGDLS and YYNGEE. The CDR3 is CASSVGEGRVRRETQYF. For the CDR3, the DNA is TGTGCCAGCAGCGTAGGGGAGGGCAGGGTTCGTAGAGAGACCCAGTACTTC.

V gene TRBV4-2 combines with J gene TRBJ1-6; 10 bases align to TRBD1. Losses at the gene ends were 0 bases for V and 1 base for J; bases not matched to a gene: 12. The CDR3 extends over 21 amino acids. Germline lookup yields CDR1 LGHNA and CDR2 YNFKEQ. The CDR3 nucleotides are TGTGCCAGCAGCCAAGAACTACGATGGACAGGGGGAGAATCCTATAATTCACCCCTCCACTTT. It translates to CASSQELRWTGGESYNSPLHF.

V usage is TRBV9 and J usage is TRBJ1-2; D uncertain. The CDR3 extends over 14 amino acids. Trimming stripped 4 bases from V and 4 bases from J, with 14 bases between. The V gene's germline CDR1 is SGDLS and CDR2 YYNGEE. The CDR3 protein is CASSSDGYGYGYTF. Here the CDR3 DNA reads TGTGCCAGCAGCTCCGACGGGTATGGCTATGGCTACACCTTC. The full variable domain, rest sourced from reference TRBV9 and TRBJ1-2, is DSGVTQTPKHLITATGQRVTLRCSPRSGDLSVYWYQQSLDQGLQFLIQYYNGEERAKGNILERFSAQQFPDLHSELNLSSLELGDSALYFCASSSDGYGYGYTFGSGTRLTVV.

The J gene is TRBJ2-2, the V gene TRBV19, with TRBD2 as a possible D gene (5 bases). Trimming stripped 6 bases from V and 6 bases from J, with 14 bases between. The germline V gene encodes CDR1 LNHDA and CDR2 SQIVND (reference sequence). This CDR3 is built from 14 residues. CDR3 amino acids: CASSPSGFAGELFF. The CDR3 bases are TGTGCCAGTAGCCCGTCGGGGTTTGCCGGGGAGCTGTTTTTT.

This chain joins TRBV5-1 and TRBJ2-3; TRBD1 aligns across 9 bases. This CDR3 has 17 amino acids. Germline CDR1 is SGHRS and CDR2 is YFSETQ. Losses at the gene ends were 4 bases for V and 2 bases for J; bases not matched to a gene: 11. For the CDR3, the DNA is TGCGCCAGCAGCCATTTGGCACAGGGGGCGCCCACAGATACGCAGTATTTT. Its protein is CASSHLAQGAPTDTQYF.

This clone has a single count. The chain employs TRBV28 and TRBJ1-2; 9 bases align to TRBD1. J was trimmed by 4 bases and V by 5 bases; bases with no gene match: 8. The CDR3 is 15 amino acids. The germline V gene encodes CDR1 MDHEN and CDR2 SYDVKM. The CDR3 is CASSQWGQGTYGYTF. CDR3 DNA: TGTGCCAGCAGTCAATGGGGACAGGGTACCTATGGCTACACCTTC.

This clone has more than one count but fewer than ten. The chain recombines TRBV19 with TRBJ2-7; TRBD2 is a possible D gene (5 bases). Germline-derived CDR1 and CDR2 are LNHDA and SQIVND (reference sequence). V was trimmed by 8 bases and J by 2 bases, leaving 13 bases between them. The CDR3 totals 13 residues. This chain's CDR3 is CASASGTAYEQYF. The DNA for the CDR3 is TGTGCCAGTGCGTCGGGAACCGCCTACGAGCAGTACTTC.